Listed below are T cell receptor beta chains from one sample, sequenced in a study of T cell repertoires in aging, cancer and after chemotherapy. From the multiplex PCR reads, TCRdb called clonotypes with MiXCR, one entry per CDR3 protein. Of over 8,500 distinct CDR3 sequences in the sample, 25% to 35% are singletons; the top ten hold under 2.5%. The sample consisted of blood. The receptors stem from a human donor in good health. The CDR3 runs from the conserved cysteine through the conserved F or W. D genes are given only for firm matches. Rows may omit the clone size; those that give it use once, few, many or a size class.

j_call: TRBJ1-5
d_call: .
clone_size: .
v_call: TRBV18
cdr3_aa: CASSLMQGNQPQHF
cdr3_nt: TGTGCCAGCTCACTCATGCAGGGAAACCAGCCCCAGCATTTT

j_call: TRBJ2-7
d_call: TRBD2
clone_size: medium-sized
v_call: TRBV20-1
cdr3_aa: CSARLAATHEQYF
cdr3_nt: TGCAGTGCTCGACTAGCGGCGACCCACGAGCAGTACTTC

j_call: TRBJ2-7
d_call: .
clone_size: once
v_call: TRBV27
cdr3_aa: CASSLFGNEQYF
cdr3_nt: TGTGCCAGCAGCTTATTTGGCAATGAGCAGTACTTC

j_call: TRBJ1-2
d_call: .
clone_size: .
v_call: TRBV28
cdr3_aa: CASSSQPSGYGYTF
cdr3_nt: TGTGCCAGCAGCTCCCAACCCTCGGGATATGGCTACACCTTC

j_call: TRBJ2-5
d_call: .
clone_size: .
v_call: TRBV28
cdr3_aa: CASSLGVPPGTQYF
cdr3_nt: TGTGCCAGCAGTTTAGGGGTCCCACCGGGGACCCAGTACTTC

j_call: TRBJ2-6
d_call: .
clone_size: medium-sized
v_call: TRBV20-1
cdr3_aa: CSAPPGSGANVLTF
cdr3_nt: TGCAGTGCTCCCCCTGGTAGTGGGGCCAACGTCCTGACTTTC

j_call: TRBJ2-7
d_call: TRBD1
clone_size: few
v_call: TRBV6-2/TRBV6-3
cdr3_aa: CASSLWDSYEQYF
cdr3_nt: TGTGCCAGCAGTCTGTGGGACAGCTACGAGCAGTACTTC

j_call: TRBJ2-7
d_call: TRBD1
clone_size: .
v_call: TRBV28
cdr3_aa: CANLYRTGEPNWQYF
cdr3_nt: TGTGCCAACCTATATCGGACAGGCGAACCTAATTGGCAGTACTTC

j_call: TRBJ1-1
d_call: TRBD1
clone_size: .
v_call: TRBV6-5
cdr3_aa: CASSYGDRGDTEAFF
cdr3_nt: TGTGCCAGCAGTTACGGGGACAGGGGGGACACTGAAGCTTTCTTT

j_call: TRBJ1-2
d_call: .
clone_size: few
v_call: TRBV28
cdr3_aa: CASVEGGHGYTF
cdr3_nt: TGTGCCAGCGTAGAAGGCGGGCATGGCTACACCTTC

j_call: TRBJ2-7
d_call: TRBD1
clone_size: .
v_call: TRBV5-6
cdr3_aa: CASSWQGQGHEQYF
cdr3_nt: TGTGCCAGCAGCTGGCAGGGACAGGGACACGAGCAGTACTTC

j_call: TRBJ1-6
d_call: .
clone_size: .
v_call: TRBV30
cdr3_aa: CACAQFGVNSPLHF
cdr3_nt: TGTGCCTGCGCCCAATTCGGGGTTAATTCACCCCTCCACTTT

j_call: TRBJ2-1
d_call: .
clone_size: few
v_call: TRBV20-1
cdr3_aa: CSTSATHDEQFF
cdr3_nt: TGCAGCACGAGCGCCACACACGATGAGCAGTTCTTC

j_call: TRBJ2-2
d_call: .
clone_size: few
v_call: TRBV30
cdr3_aa: CAWVYYTGELFF
cdr3_nt: TGTGCCTGGGTTTATTACACCGGGGAGCTGTTTTTT

j_call: TRBJ2-3
d_call: TRBD2
clone_size: few
v_call: TRBV6-5
cdr3_aa: CASSRGGAADTQYF
cdr3_nt: TGTGCCAGCAGTCGGGGGGGCGCCGCAGATACGCAGTATTTT

j_call: TRBJ1-2
d_call: TRBD1
clone_size: large
v_call: TRBV29-1
cdr3_aa: CSVAGTGLGGYTF
cdr3_nt: TGCAGCGTGGCCGGGACAGGGCTCGGTGGCTACACCTTC

j_call: TRBJ2-7
d_call: .
clone_size: .
v_call: TRBV27
cdr3_aa: CASSLSGLPSYEQYF
cdr3_nt: TGTGCCAGCAGTTTATCGGGACTCCCTTCCTACGAGCAGTACTTC

j_call: TRBJ2-7
d_call: TRBD1
clone_size: .
v_call: TRBV30
cdr3_aa: CAWTIGTGSLYEQYF
cdr3_nt: TGTGCCTGGACGATTGGGACAGGGAGTCTCTACGAGCAGTACTTC

j_call: TRBJ2-7
d_call: TRBD1
clone_size: .
v_call: TRBV12-3/TRBV12-4
cdr3_aa: CASSLSPSGQGVYEQYF
cdr3_nt: TGTGCCAGCAGTTTGTCCCCGTCCGGACAGGGCGTCTACGAGCAGTACTTC

j_call: TRBJ2-2
d_call: .
clone_size: .
v_call: TRBV12-3/TRBV12-4
cdr3_aa: CASARRGASATGELFF
cdr3_nt: TGTGCCAGCGCCCGGAGGGGGGCTAGCGCTACCGGGGAGCTGTTTTTT

j_call: TRBJ2-6
d_call: .
clone_size: .
v_call: TRBV5-1
cdr3_aa: CASSSDRDLSSGANVLTF
cdr3_nt: TGCGCCAGCAGCTCTGACAGGGACTTAAGCTCTGGGGCCAACGTCCTGACTTTC

j_call: TRBJ2-3
d_call: TRBD2
clone_size: .
v_call: TRBV10-3
cdr3_aa: CAIRLAGVGDTQYF
cdr3_nt: TGTGCCATCAGGCTAGCGGGAGTCGGGGATACGCAGTATTTT

j_call: TRBJ1-2
d_call: .
clone_size: .
v_call: TRBV7-2
cdr3_aa: CASSLTGNSYGYTF
cdr3_nt: TGTGCCAGCAGCTTAACCGGCAACTCTTATGGCTACACCTTC

j_call: TRBJ1-4
d_call: TRBD1
clone_size: .
v_call: TRBV13
cdr3_aa: CASSLGVSWDRQNEKLFF
cdr3_nt: TGTGCCAGCAGCTTAGGGGTATCTTGGGACAGACAGAATGAAAAACTGTTTTTT

j_call: TRBJ2-7
d_call: .
clone_size: few
v_call: TRBV28
cdr3_aa: CASSRGLRLYF
cdr3_nt: TGTGCCAGCAGTCGCGGATTGAGGCTGTACTTC

j_call: TRBJ1-6
d_call: .
clone_size: .
v_call: TRBV11-2
cdr3_aa: CASSLAVEYSPLHF
cdr3_nt: TGTGCCAGCAGCTTAGCGGTGGAGTATTCACCCCTCCACTTT

j_call: TRBJ1-1
d_call: .
clone_size: .
v_call: TRBV30
cdr3_aa: CAWSVTGTLNTEAFF
cdr3_nt: TGTGCCTGGAGTGTGACCGGGACCCTGAACACTGAAGCTTTCTTT

j_call: TRBJ2-7
d_call: .
clone_size: .
v_call: TRBV28
cdr3_aa: CASSFLRGRAEQYF
cdr3_nt: TGTGCCAGCAGTTTTCTGAGGGGTCGAGCCGAGCAGTACTTC

j_call: TRBJ1-1
d_call: TRBD1
clone_size: .
v_call: TRBV7-4
cdr3_aa: CASSSGQGSTEAFF
cdr3_nt: TGTGCCAGCAGCTCGGGACAGGGAAGCACTGAAGCTTTCTTT

j_call: TRBJ1-1
d_call: .
clone_size: medium-sized
v_call: TRBV30
cdr3_aa: CAWSRPDRRNTEAFF
cdr3_nt: TGTGCCTGGAGTCGACCAGACCGACGGAACACTGAAGCTTTCTTT

j_call: TRBJ2-7
d_call: .
clone_size: few
v_call: TRBV10-1
cdr3_aa: CASSEITDSLSYEQYF
cdr3_nt: TGCGCCAGCAGTGAGATCACAGATAGCCTCTCCTACGAGCAGTACTTC

j_call: TRBJ2-7
d_call: TRBD1
clone_size: medium-sized
v_call: TRBV6-5
cdr3_aa: CASSSPGQGVGEQYF
cdr3_nt: TGTGCCAGCAGCAGCCCCGGGCAGGGGGTCGGCGAGCAGTACTTC

j_call: TRBJ2-2
d_call: .
clone_size: few
v_call: TRBV24-1
cdr3_aa: CATGSPRTNTGELFF
cdr3_nt: TGTGCCACCGGCAGCCCAAGGACGAACACCGGGGAGCTGTTTTTT

j_call: TRBJ2-7
d_call: TRBD2
clone_size: few
v_call: TRBV6-2/TRBV6-3
cdr3_aa: CARTPTSGSYEQYF
cdr3_nt: TGTGCCAGAACCCCGACTAGCGGGAGCTACGAGCAGTACTTC

j_call: TRBJ2-3
d_call: .
clone_size: .
v_call: TRBV10-1
cdr3_aa: CASREGLTDTQYF
cdr3_nt: TGCGCCAGCAGGGAAGGACTTACAGATACGCAGTATTTT

j_call: TRBJ1-5
d_call: .
clone_size: .
v_call: TRBV6-5
cdr3_aa: CAGSLGRGGEPQHF
cdr3_nt: TGTGCCGGCAGTCTAGGACGAGGGGGTGAGCCCCAGCATTTT

j_call: TRBJ2-2
d_call: .
clone_size: .
v_call: TRBV6-1
cdr3_aa: CASSEQGSGTGELFF
cdr3_nt: TGTGCCAGCAGTGAACAAGGTTCGGGAACCGGGGAGCTGTTTTTT

j_call: TRBJ1-1
d_call: .
clone_size: few
v_call: TRBV14
cdr3_aa: CASSIRNTEAFF
cdr3_nt: TGTGCCAGCAGCATCAGGAACACTGAAGCTTTCTTT

j_call: TRBJ1-6
d_call: .
clone_size: .
v_call: TRBV7-3
cdr3_aa: CASSLQAPAYNSPLHF
cdr3_nt: TGTGCCAGCAGCTTACAGGCCCCGGCCTATAATTCACCCCTCCACTTT

j_call: TRBJ1-2
d_call: .
clone_size: .
v_call: TRBV18
cdr3_aa: CASSPGILTNYGYTF
cdr3_nt: TGTGCCAGCTCACCAGGGATTCTCACTAACTATGGCTACACCTTC

j_call: TRBJ2-1
d_call: TRBD2
clone_size: few
v_call: TRBV6-5
cdr3_aa: CASRKSAGDEQFF
cdr3_nt: TGTGCCAGCAGGAAGTCAGCGGGAGATGAGCAGTTCTTC

j_call: TRBJ2-7
d_call: TRBD1
clone_size: medium-sized
v_call: TRBV6-5
cdr3_aa: CASSWDRVKEQYF
cdr3_nt: TGTGCCAGCAGTTGGGACAGGGTCAAAGAGCAGTACTTC

j_call: TRBJ2-6
d_call: .
clone_size: .
v_call: TRBV20-1
cdr3_aa: CSAGGGSSGANVLTF
cdr3_nt: TGCAGTGCAGGAGGGGGGTCCTCTGGGGCCAACGTCCTGACTTTC

j_call: TRBJ2-2
d_call: .
clone_size: .
v_call: TRBV5-1
cdr3_aa: CASRGTTANTGELFF
cdr3_nt: TGCGCCAGCAGGGGGACGACAGCGAACACCGGGGAGCTGTTTTTT

j_call: TRBJ1-6
d_call: .
clone_size: few
v_call: TRBV5-6
cdr3_aa: CASSGAGAHHNSPLHF
cdr3_nt: TGTGCCAGCAGCGGCGCGGGGGCGCACCATAATTCACCCCTCCACTTT

j_call: TRBJ2-7
d_call: TRBD2
clone_size: .
v_call: TRBV19
cdr3_aa: CASSPWTSGRASPSEQYF
cdr3_nt: TGTGCCAGTAGTCCGTGGACTAGCGGGAGGGCCTCCCCATCCGAGCAGTACTTC

j_call: TRBJ1-1
d_call: .
clone_size: .
v_call: TRBV7-2
cdr3_aa: CASSHRGGEAFF
cdr3_nt: TGTGCCAGCAGCCATAGGGGTGGTGAAGCTTTCTTT

j_call: TRBJ1-6
d_call: .
clone_size: medium-sized
v_call: TRBV19
cdr3_aa: CASSRQGSNSPLHF
cdr3_nt: TGTGCCAGTAGTCGGCAGGGGTCTAATTCACCCCTCCACTTT

j_call: TRBJ2-3
d_call: .
clone_size: few
v_call: TRBV7-2
cdr3_aa: CASSLGRGSDTQYF
cdr3_nt: TGTGCCAGCAGCTTGGGTAGGGGGAGCGATACGCAGTATTTT

j_call: TRBJ1-1
d_call: .
clone_size: few
v_call: TRBV15
cdr3_aa: CATSSFKNRENTEAFF
cdr3_nt: TGTGCCACCAGCAGCTTTAAGAACAGGGAGAACACTGAAGCTTTCTTT

j_call: TRBJ2-7
d_call: TRBD2
clone_size: few
v_call: TRBV25-1
cdr3_aa: CASGGLAVLEEQYF
cdr3_nt: TGTGCCAGTGGTGGACTAGCGGTCCTTGAGGAGCAGTACTTC

j_call: TRBJ2-7
d_call: TRBD2
clone_size: few
v_call: TRBV20-1
cdr3_aa: CSARDRTSGVPYF
cdr3_nt: TGCAGTGCTAGAGATCGTACCAGCGGGGTCCCGTACTTC

j_call: TRBJ2-7
d_call: .
clone_size: medium-sized
v_call: TRBV30
cdr3_aa: CAWETRVTYEQYF
cdr3_nt: TGTGCCTGGGAAACACGGGTGACCTACGAGCAGTACTTC

j_call: TRBJ2-5
d_call: .
clone_size: .
v_call: TRBV4-2
cdr3_aa: CASSQRGDSVGQETQYF
cdr3_nt: TGTGCCAGCAGCCAAAGAGGAGACTCAGTGGGCCAAGAGACCCAGTACTTC

j_call: TRBJ1-4
d_call: .
clone_size: .
v_call: TRBV7-9
cdr3_aa: CASSPYPLATNEKLFF
cdr3_nt: TGTGCCAGCAGCCCATACCCCTTGGCAACTAATGAAAAACTGTTTTTT